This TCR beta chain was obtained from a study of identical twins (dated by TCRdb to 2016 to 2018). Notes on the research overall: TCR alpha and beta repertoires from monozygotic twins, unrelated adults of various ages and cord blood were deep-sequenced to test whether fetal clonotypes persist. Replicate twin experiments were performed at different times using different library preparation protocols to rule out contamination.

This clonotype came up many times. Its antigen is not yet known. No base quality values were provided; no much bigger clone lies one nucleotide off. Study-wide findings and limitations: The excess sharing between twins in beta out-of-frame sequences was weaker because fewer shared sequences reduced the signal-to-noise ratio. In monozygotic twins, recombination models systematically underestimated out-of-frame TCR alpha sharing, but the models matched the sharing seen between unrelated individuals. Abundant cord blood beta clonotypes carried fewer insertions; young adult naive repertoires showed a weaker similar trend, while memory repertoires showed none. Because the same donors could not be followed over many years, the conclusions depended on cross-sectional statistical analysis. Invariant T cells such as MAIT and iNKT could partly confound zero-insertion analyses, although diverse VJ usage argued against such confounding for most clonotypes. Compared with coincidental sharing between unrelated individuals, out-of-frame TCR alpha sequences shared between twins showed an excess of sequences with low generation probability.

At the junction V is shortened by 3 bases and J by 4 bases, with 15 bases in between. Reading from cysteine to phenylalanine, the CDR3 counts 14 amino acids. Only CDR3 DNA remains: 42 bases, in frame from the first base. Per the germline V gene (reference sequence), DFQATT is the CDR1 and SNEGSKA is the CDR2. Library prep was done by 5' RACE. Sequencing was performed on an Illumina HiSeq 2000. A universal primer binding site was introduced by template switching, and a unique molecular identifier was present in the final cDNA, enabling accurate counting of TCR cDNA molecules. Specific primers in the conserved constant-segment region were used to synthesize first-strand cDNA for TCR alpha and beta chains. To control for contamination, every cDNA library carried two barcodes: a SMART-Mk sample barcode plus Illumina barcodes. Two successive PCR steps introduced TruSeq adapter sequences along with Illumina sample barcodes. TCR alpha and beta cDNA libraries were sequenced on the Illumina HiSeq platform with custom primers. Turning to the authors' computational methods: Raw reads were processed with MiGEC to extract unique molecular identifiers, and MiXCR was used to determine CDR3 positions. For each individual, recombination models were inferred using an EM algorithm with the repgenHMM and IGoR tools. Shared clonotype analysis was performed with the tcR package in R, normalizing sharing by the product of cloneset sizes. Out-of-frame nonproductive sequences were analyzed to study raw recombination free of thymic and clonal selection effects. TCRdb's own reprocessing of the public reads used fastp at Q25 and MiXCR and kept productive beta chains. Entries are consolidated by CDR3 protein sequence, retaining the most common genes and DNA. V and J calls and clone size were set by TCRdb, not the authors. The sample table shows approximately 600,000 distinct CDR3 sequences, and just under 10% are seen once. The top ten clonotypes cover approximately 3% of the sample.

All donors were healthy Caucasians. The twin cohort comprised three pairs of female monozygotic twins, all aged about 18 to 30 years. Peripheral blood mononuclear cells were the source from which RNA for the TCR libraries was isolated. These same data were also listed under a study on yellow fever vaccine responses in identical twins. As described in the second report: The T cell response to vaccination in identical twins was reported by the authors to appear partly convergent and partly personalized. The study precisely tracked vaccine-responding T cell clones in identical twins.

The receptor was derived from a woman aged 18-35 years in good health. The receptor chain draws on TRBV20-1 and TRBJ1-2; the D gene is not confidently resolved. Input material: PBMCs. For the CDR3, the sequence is CSASETGESYGYTF. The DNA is TGCAGTGCTAGTGAGACCGGGGAAAGCTATGGCTACACCTTC.